This T cell receptor (beta chain) was found in a study of blood T cell repertoires in COVID-19. In the source study's methods: Counts of nucleated cells, estimated from reference gene primer amplification, were obtained. Profiling relied on immunoSEQ multiplex PCR, and the TCRdb table lists in-frame clones only, not all of them. V and J calls and clone size follow that table, whereas D and trimming were derived from the DNA. Seen here are 26,000 or so clones, about nine tenths observed once, and the top ten hold 13%. Sample: peripheral blood. The origin of this receptor is a human donor in a cohort sampled during active COVID-19. The donor label of this sample is uncertain.

CDR3 sequence (DNA): TGTGCCAGCAGTGCCTCAGCGGGGGGCACAGATACGCAGTATTTT. As protein: CASSASAGGTDTQYF. The chain carries TRBV6-4 and TRBJ2-3; 8 nucleotides agree with TRBD2. The CDR3 runs 15 residues. The J segment lost 1 base and the V segment lost 4 bases, leaving 4 bases of the junction unmatched. Germline CDR1 MRHNA, CDR2 SNTAGT.